One and the same sample provided the 24 T cell receptor beta chains below, sequenced in a study of sequential checkpoint blockade in melanoma. TCRdb's copy holds only in-frame clones and misses some; the assay was immunoSEQ multiplex PCR. Of about 22,000 clones listed, around 65% are singletons. As for treatment: randomized to nivolumab then ipilimumab (arm A) or the reverse (arm B). Source: CD8+ T cells sorted from blood (inferred from file names), taken from a patient given nivolumab and ipilimumab in sequence. These TCRs come from a human donor with melanoma.

This clone showed up just a few times. The chain combines TRBV21-1 with TRBJ2-5; the D call of TRBD2 is as the table states it, not checked on the DNA. TRBV21-1 is assigned pseudogene status. This CDR3 comprises 17 residues. In nucleotides, the CDR3 is TGTGCCAGCAGCAAAGATTCCTTGGGGCGGGGGGTCGAGACCCAGTACTTC. Protein product: CASSKDSLGRGVETQYF.

J is TRBJ1-6 and V is TRBV7-2; 7 bases are shared with TRBD1. Germline V gives CDR1 SGHTA, CDR2 FQGNSA. J was trimmed by 6 bases and V by 4 bases; bases with no gene match: 9. The CDR3 has 16 residues. CDR3 coding DNA: TGTGCCAGCAGCTCTGACCCGGGACAGTTTAATTCACCCCTCCACTTT. This codes for CASSSDPGQFNSPLHF.

This clone was detected a few times. For the CDR3, the DNA is TGTGCCAGCAGCTGGTGGGACAGAAGAATGAACACTGAAGCTTTCTTT. It encodes CASSWWDRRMNTEAFF. V is TRBV5-6 and J is TRBJ1-1; 7 bases line up with TRBD1. V lost 3 bases and J lost 0; bases outside the gene matches: 8. The CDR3 runs 16 residues. The germline V gene encodes CDR1 SGHDT and CDR2 YYEEEE.

The V call is TRBV7-9, the J call TRBJ2-7, with D perhaps TRBD2 (5 bases). Germline-derived CDR1 and CDR2 are SEHNR and FQNEAQ (reference sequence). V gave up 5 bases and J gave up 2 bases, with 13 bases separating them. This CDR3 has 14 residues. The CDR3 DNA reads TGTGCCAGCAGCCCGAGGGCCACTCCCTACGAGCAGTACTTC. Translated, it gives CASSPRATPYEQYF.

The genes are TRBV5-1 and TRBJ1-2; 9 nucleotides align to TRBD1. V trimming: 5 bases; J trimming: 0 bases; junction bases outside the gene matches: 5. In germline, CDR1 is SGHRS, CDR2 YFSETQ. This CDR3 is 15 amino acids long. The CDR3 DNA sequence: TGCGCCAGCAGGGTTTGGACAGGGGCTAACTATGGCTACACCTTC. Translation: CASRVWTGANYGYTF. The entire variable domain, with the rest obtained from reference TRBV5-1 and TRBJ1-2, is as follows: KAGVTQTPRYLIKTRGQQVTLSCSPISGHRSVSWYQQTPGQGLQFLFEYFSETQRNKGNFPGRFSGRQFSNSRSEMNVSTLELGDSALYLCASRVWTGANYGYTFGSGTRLTVV.

This chain uses TRBV5-1 with TRBJ2-1; weak D call: TRBD2 (6 bases). Germline CDR1 SGHRS, CDR2 YFSETQ. This CDR3 spans 16 amino acids. V shed 2 bases and J shed 0 bases, with 12 bases lying between them. The CDR3 region is CASSFGGRGSYNEQFF. The CDR3 DNA sequence: TGCGCCAGCAGCTTCGGGGGTCGCGGCTCCTACAATGAGCAGTTCTTC. Full variable domain (outside the CDR3, taken from reference TRBV5-1 and TRBJ2-1): KAGVTQTPRYLIKTRGQQVTLSCSPISGHRSVSWYQQTPGQGLQFLFEYFSETQRNKGNFPGRFSGRQFSNSRSEMNVSTLELGDSALYLCASSFGGRGSYNEQFFGPGTRLTVL.

This clone has a handful of counts. This likely reflects a read error, since a far larger clone is one base away. The J gene is TRBJ2-3, the V gene TRBV4-1; 9 nucleotides line up with TRBD2. The germline V gene encodes CDR1 MGHRA and CDR2 YSYEKL. The CDR3 runs 17 residues. V gave up 0 bases and J gave up 4 bases; unmatched junction bases: 8. CDR3 nucleotide sequence: TGCGCCAGCAGCCAAGAGAGGGGCGGGGGGGCCTCAGATACGCAGTATTTT. It translates to CASSQERGGGASDTQYF.

This clone was seen once. The gene calls are TRBV14 and TRBJ1-2; D is perhaps TRBD1 (6 bases). Germline V CDR1 and CDR2: SGHDN, FVKESK. This CDR3 spans 13 amino acids. Trimming shortened V by 6 bases and J by 6 bases, and 14 bases separated the two germline ends. CDR3 loop: CASRIGGLDGYTF. DNA for the CDR3: TGTGCCAGCAGGATCGGGGGGCTCGATGGCTACACCTTC. The full variable domain, rest sourced from reference TRBV14 and TRBJ1-2, is EAGVTQFPSHSVIEKGQTVTLRCDPISGHDNLYWYRRVMGKEIKFLLHFVKESKQDESGMPNNRFLAERTGGTYSTLKVQPAELEDSGVYFCASRIGGLDGYTFGSGTRLTVV.

The genes are TRBV10-3 and TRBJ2-3; 11 bases map to TRBD2. V lost 11 bases, J lost 4 bases, and 5 bases stayed unmatched. CDR3 length equals 13 residues. Germline CDR1 reads ENHRY; CDR2 reads SYGVKD. The CDR3 sequence is CAASGGLPDTQYF. The CDR3 nucleotides are TGTGCCGCTAGCGGGGGGCTGCCAGATACGCAGTATTTT.

The genes are TRBV4-1 and TRBJ2-5, with D hard to call. Germline loops: CDR1 MGHRA, CDR2 YSYEKL. The CDR3 sequence is 14 residues long. V was shortened by 3 bases and J by 5 bases, with 13 bases between the two germline ends. CDR3 sequence reads: CASSQNHLSETQYF. The CDR3 region has the DNA TGCGCCAGCAGCCAGAACCACCTATCGGAGACCCAGTACTTC.

This clone was observed a few times. The chain is built from TRBV27 and TRBJ2-7, with 7 nucleotides matching TRBD1. Germline trimming cut 2 bases from V and 3 bases from J; bases unmatched to any gene: 7. The CDR3 has 15 amino acids. Per the germline V gene, CDR1 is MNHEY and CDR2 is SMNVEV (reference sequence). The CDR3 reads CASSLHAGTDYEQYV. The CDR3 DNA reads as TGTGCCAGCAGTTTACACGCCGGGACAGACTACGAGCAGTACGTC.

This chain uses TRBV18 with TRBJ2-7; tentative D call: TRBD2 (6 bases). CDR3 length equals 13 residues. The V gene lost 3 bases and the J gene lost 6 bases, with 12 bases spanning the gap. Germline values: CDR1 KGHSH, CDR2 LQKENI. Here the CDR3 reads CASSPGGYGEQYV. As DNA, the CDR3 is TGTGCCAGCTCACCGGGGGGATATGGCGAGCAGTACGTC.

The V call is TRBV7-9, the J call TRBJ1-3, with TRBD1 as a possible D gene (5 bases). Germline values: CDR1 SEHNR, CDR2 FQNEAQ (reference sequence). The CDR3 is made up of 14 amino acids. V was trimmed by 5 bases and J by 8 bases, leaving 16 bases between them. CDR3 in amino acids: CASSQELGVDTIYF. As DNA, the CDR3 is TGTGCCAGCAGCCAAGAGTTAGGGGTGGACACCATATATTTT.

In DNA form, the CDR3 reads TGTGCCAGCAGCCCGGGGACAGGGGATGAAAAACTGTTTTTT. This gives the protein CASSPGTGDEKLFF. The chain combines TRBV7-9 with TRBJ1-4; 10 bases map to TRBD1. With V trimmed by 5 bases and J by 6 bases, 3 bases remained unmatched. Germline CDR1 and CDR2: SEHNR and FQNEAQ (reference sequence). The CDR3 is 14 residues long.

The chain couples TRBV7-9 to TRBJ2-6; 9 bases fit TRBD1. V lost 5 bases, J lost 1 base, and 6 bases stayed unmatched. This CDR3 contains 17 residues. The V gene's germline CDR1 is SEHNR and CDR2 FQNEAQ (reference sequence). The CDR3 coding sequence is TGTGCCAGCAGCCGGACAGGGGAATTGTCTGGGGCCAACGTCCTGACTTTC. It codes for CASSRTGELSGANVLTF. Variable domain in full (rest from reference TRBV7-9 and TRBJ2-6): DTGVSQNPRHKITKRGQNVTFRCDPISEHNRLYWYRQTLGQGPEFLTYFQNEAQLEKSRLLSDRFSAERPKGSFSTLEIQRTEQGDSAMYLCASSRTGELSGANVLTFGAGSRLTVL.

J is TRBJ2-2 and V is TRBV29-1, with TRBD1 matching 7 bases. V shed 6 bases and J 3 bases; nucleotides not matched to a gene: 7. In germline, CDR1 is SQVTM, CDR2 ANQGSEA. The CDR3 is 14 amino acids. CDR3 DNA: TGCAGCGTGAAACAGGGGTACGACACCGGGGAGCTGTTTTTT. It translates to CSVKQGYDTGELFF.

The chain carries TRBV7-2 and TRBJ1-6; no clear D. Germline V gene data show CDR1 as SGHTA and CDR2 as FQGNSA. Trimming took off 5 bases at V and 4 bases at J, with 12 bases between the two ends. This CDR3 has 15 amino acids. The CDR3 spells CASSHDPGYNSPLHF. The CDR3 nucleotides read TGTGCCAGCAGCCATGATCCGGGATATAATTCACCCCTCCACTTT.

The chain combines TRBV19 with TRBJ2-3, with D perhaps TRBD1 (6 bases). The length of the CDR3 is 14 residues. V gave up 5 bases and J gave up 4 bases, with 13 bases separating them. In germline, CDR1 is LNHDA, CDR2 SQIVND (reference sequence). Written as DNA, the CDR3 is TGTGCCAGTAGTGGAGACTGGGGGCCAGATACGCAGTATTTT. It codes for CASSGDWGPDTQYF.

The chain uses TRBV9 and TRBJ2-5; TRBD2 might be the D (6 bases). The J call may be faulty, since TRBJ2-7 better matches the DNA end. This CDR3 contains 17 residues. Germline V CDR1 and CDR2: SGDLS, YYNGEE. In nucleotides, the CDR3 is TGTGCCAGCAGCGTAGGTGCCACTAGCTCGCGCCCCTACGAGCAGTACTTC. Translating it yields CASSVGATSSRPYEQYF.

V is TRBV7-2 and J is TRBJ2-5; 9 nucleotides match TRBD1. Germline CDR1 is SGHTA and CDR2 is FQGNSA. V gave up 4 bases and J gave up 5 bases; unmatched junction bases: 11. This CDR3 has 16 amino acids. The CDR3 nucleotides read TGTGCCAGCAGCTCCCCGACAGGGGGAGCTTGGGAGACCCAGTACTTC. It specifies CASSSPTGGAWETQYF.

This sequence joins TRBV4-3 and TRBJ1-1; D gene ambiguous. The V and J ends lost 1 base and 5 bases respectively, with 20 bases between them. The CDR3 has 17 residues. Germline CDR1 LGHNA, CDR2 YSLEER. CDR3 sequence: CASSQVVWGEGLTEAFF. The CDR3, as DNA: TGCGCCAGCAGCCAAGTAGTATGGGGAGAAGGGTTAACTGAAGCTTTCTTT.

V and J are TRBV5-6 and TRBJ2-5, with D uncertain. Trimming shortened V by 0 bases and J by 1 base, and 13 bases separated the two germline ends. CDR1 is SGHDT, CDR2 YYEEEE, per germline. The CDR3 runs to 16 residues. The CDR3 nucleotides are TGTGCCAGCAGCTTGGGACTCCCAACACCCCAAGAGACCCAGTACTTC. Translation gives CASSLGLPTPQETQYF. The entire variable domain, with the rest obtained from reference TRBV5-6 and TRBJ2-5, is as follows: DAGVTQSPTHLIKTRGQQVTLRCSPKSGHDTVSWYQQALGQGPQFIFQYYEEEERQRGNFPDRFSGHQFPNYSSELNVNALLLGDSALYLCASSLGLPTPQETQYFGPGTRLLVL.

V is TRBV29-1 and J is TRBJ1-3, with TRBD1 as a possible D gene (5 bases). This CDR3 is 14 amino acids long. Germline V CDR1 and CDR2: SQVTM, ANQGSEA. V was clipped by 4 bases and J by 4 bases, with 14 bases between them. CDR3 residues: CSVGLGPLGNTIYF. The CDR3 DNA follows: TGCAGCGTTGGCCTGGGGCCACTCGGAAACACCATATATTTT. The full variable domain, in which reference TRBV29-1 and TRBJ1-3 provide the parts outside the CDR3, is SAVISQKPSRDICQRGTSLTIQCQVDSQVTMMFWYRQQPGQSLTLIATANQGSEATYESGFVIDKFPISRPNLTFSTLTVSNMSPEDSSIYLCSVGLGPLGNTIYFGEGSWLTVV.

This chain joins TRBV7-9 and TRBJ2-1; D gene ambiguous. The CDR3 length is 11 residues. Per the germline V gene, CDR1 is SEHNR and CDR2 is FQNEAQ (reference sequence). V gave up 1 base and J gave up 15 bases, with 10 bases separating them. DNA for the CDR3: TGTGCCAGCAGCTTAGACCGGGTTGGGTTCTTC. It yields the protein CASSLDRVGFF.